This T cell receptor beta chain stems from a study of beta chain features in type 1 diabetes. Study outcomes and limitations: PCR could preferentially amplify shorter templates, alike in patients and controls. Using cDNA template may skew counts toward highly expressing activated cells.

This clone was picked up a small number of times. What it binds is unknown. The isolated RNA, all of it, was reverse transcribed, so expressed TCRB transcripts were what got sequenced. Profiling relied on immunoSEQ multiplex PCR, and the TCRdb table lists in-frame clones only, not all of them. This table holds around 170,000 clones, less than 9.5% found once. With 0 bases clipped from V and 4 bases from J, the junction kept 16 bases outside the gene matches. The CDR3 loop spans 19 amino acids. CDR1 and CDR2 from the germline V gene are SGDLS and YYNGEE. Blood was drawn once from each donor into heparinised tubes. The draws averaged about 110 mL. Via the markers CD45RO/CCR7/CD25/CD127/CD95/CD27, stem cell-like memory, regulatory, central memory and naive CD4+ cells were sorted.

Source material: central memory CD4+ T cells from blood. This chain joins TRBV9 and TRBJ2-3; 8 bases are shared with TRBD1. The clonotype comes from a woman aged 18-29 years in good health. The CDR3 protein is CASSVALGQGATIADTQYF. In DNA form, the CDR3 reads TGTGCCAGCAGCGTAGCTCTAGGTCAGGGGGCGACTATCGCAGATACGCAGTATTTT.